Listed below are T cell receptor beta chains from one sample, sequenced in a study of blood T cell repertoires in COVID-19. Method: immunoSEQ multiplex PCR; TCRdb's copy keeps in-frame clones and lacks some. There are 100,000 or so clones in the sample; around 80% occur only once, and 4.1% lies in the top ten. Sequenced material: peripheral blood. The origin of the receptors is a man aged 55 to 70 with acute or convalescent COVID-19. Both conserved end residues are part of each CDR3. Each record gives: CDR3 length, J gene, clone size, V gene, D gene, CDR3 protein, CDR3 DNA. A D gene is named only where the DNA matches it firmly. Size tells how often a clone was seen (once, few, many) or the class of an expanded clone, and some rows leave it out.

>14|TRBJ2-2|-|TRBV2|-
CASTGLSDTGELFF
TGTGCCAGCACTGGGCTATCGGACACCGGGGAGCTGTTTTTT
>15|TRBJ2-1|-|TRBV7-6|TRBD2
CASSLGAAGANEQFF
TGTGCCAGCAGCTTAGGTGCAGCGGGGGCCAATGAGCAGTTCTTC
>14|TRBJ1-5|-|TRBV5-1|-
CASSLQGDNQPQHF
TGCGCCAGCAGCCTACAGGGTGACAATCAGCCCCAGCATTTT
>15|TRBJ2-4|once|TRBV19|-
CASSIDRPGGDIQYF
TGTGCCAGTAGTATAGATCGACCCGGAGGGGACATTCAGTACTTC
>14|TRBJ1-2|-|TRBV5-6|-
CASTPLTANYGYTF
TGTGCCAGCACCCCACTGACAGCTAACTATGGCTACACCTTC
>14|TRBJ1-2|-|TRBV2|-
CASSEQRQLYGYTF
TGTGCCAGCAGTGAACAGAGGCAGCTCTATGGCTACACCTTC
>16|TRBJ1-4|-|TRBV19|TRBD1
CASSGGDRGGGEKLFF
TGTGCCAGTAGTGGGGGGGACAGGGGAGGCGGTGAAAAACTGTTTTTT
>12|TRBJ2-5|-|TRBV24-1|-
CATSGKRGTQYF
TGTGCCACCAGTGGGAAAAGGGGGACCCAGTACTTC
>16|TRBJ1-2|-|TRBV18|TRBD1
CASSPAYSTGSSGYTF
TGTGCCAGCTCACCTGCATACTCGACAGGGTCGAGTGGCTACACCTTC
>12|TRBJ2-4|few|TRBV12-5|TRBD2
CASDRGENIQYF
TGTGCTAGTGACCGGGGGGAAAACATTCAGTACTTC